These T cell receptor beta chains were read from a single sample in a study of early T cells in non-severe SARS-CoV-2 infection. One entry per CDR3 protein results from TCRdb running MiXCR on the 5' RACE reads. The repertoire holds 80,000 or so distinct CDR3 sequences, over 12% seen once, with about 3% in the top ten. The sample comprised whole blood. These receptors came from an adult who was a healthcare worker with PCR-confirmed SARS-CoV-2 infection or an uninfected control (not recorded which). The CDR3 runs from the conserved cysteine through the conserved F or W. Each record gives: J gene, clone size, V gene, D gene, CDR3 protein, CDR3 DNA. D genes are given only for firm matches. Clone size, where shown, is once, few, many, or a class for clones that have expanded.

TRBJ2-5,few,TRBV11-2,TRBD1,CASSPRTGGSETQYF,TGTGCCAGCAGCCCTCGGACAGGGGGCTCGGAGACCCAGTACTTC
TRBJ2-7,-,TRBV13,-,CASSSDSTVTYEQYF,TGTGCCAGCAGTTCGGACAGTACCGTGACCTACGAGCAGTACTTC
TRBJ2-7,few,TRBV2,TRBD1,CASSPTGGETYEQYF,TGTGCCAGCAGCCCTACAGGGGGCGAAACCTACGAGCAGTACTTC
TRBJ2-1,few,TRBV6-5,-,CASSSRYRSSYNEQFF,TGTGCCAGCAGTTCCCGGTACCGGAGCTCCTACAATGAGCAGTTCTTC
TRBJ2-6,few,TRBV3-1,-,CASSQGGGANVLTF,TGTGCCAGCAGCCAAGGCGGGGGCGCCAACGTCCTGACTTTC
TRBJ2-5,many,TRBV7-2,-,CASSLSYVQETQYF,TGTGCCAGCAGCTTGAGCTATGTACAAGAGACCCAGTACTTC
TRBJ1-1,-,TRBV5-5,-,CASSLGQGNKAFF,TGTGCCAGCAGCTTGGGGCAGGGGAATAAAGCTTTCTTT
TRBJ1-1,-,TRBV11-2,-,CASSSSRGAVAFF,TGTGCCAGCAGCTCCTCGAGGGGCGCAGTAGCTTTCTTT
TRBJ1-5,many,TRBV6-1,-,CASSSPYSNQPQHF,TGTGCCAGCAGTTCGCCGTATAGCAATCAGCCCCAGCATTTT
TRBJ2-5,-,TRBV30,-,CAWSDGPVETQYF,TGTGCCTGGAGTGACGGACCCGTCGAGACCCAGTACTTC
TRBJ2-7,many,TRBV21-1,-,CASSKGDRVDNEQYF,TGTGCCAGCAGCAAAGGGGACAGGGTAGACAACGAGCAGTACTTC
TRBJ2-2,few,TRBV6-6,-,CASSPIGPTGELFF,TGTGCCAGCAGTCCAATTGGGCCCACCGGGGAGCTGTTTTTT
TRBJ2-1,few,TRBV30,-,CAWSAHRGGSYNEQFF,TGTGCCTGGAGTGCCCACAGGGGGGGCTCCTACAATGAGCAGTTCTTC
TRBJ1-4,few,TRBV5-1,-,CASSFGGEKLFF,TGCGCCAGCAGCTTCGGGGGGGAAAAACTGTTTTTT
TRBJ2-3,many,TRBV7-6,TRBD1,CASSSFKDRADTQYF,TGTGCCAGCAGCTCCTTTAAGGACAGGGCAGATACGCAGTATTTT
TRBJ2-5,-,TRBV5-1,-,CASSGPVQETQYF,TGCGCCAGCAGCGGGCCGGTACAAGAGACCCAGTACTTC
TRBJ2-2,many,TRBV11-2,TRBD2,CASSLRLAGAVANTGELFF,TGTGCCAGCAGCTTACGGCTAGCGGGAGCAGTAGCGAACACCGGGGAGCTGTTTTTT
TRBJ1-3,-,TRBV4-2,-,CASSQDMGGRGNTIYF,TGTGCCAGCAGCCAAGATATGGGGGGCCGTGGAAACACCATATATTTT
TRBJ1-2,-,TRBV3-1,-,CASSRDGRGGYTF,TGTGCCAGCAGCCGCGACGGACGAGGTGGCTACACCTTC
TRBJ2-7,-,TRBV6-5,-,CASRTAGTSVSYEQYF,TGTGCCAGCAGAACCGCCGGGACTTCCGTCTCCTACGAGCAGTACTTC
TRBJ1-2,-,TRBV20-1,-,CSALPGPPYGYTF,TGCAGTGCCCTCCCGGGACCGCCTTATGGCTACACCTTC
TRBJ2-2,-,TRBV6-2/TRBV6-3,TRBD2,CASKWTSGTGELFF,TGTGCCAGCAAATGGACTAGCGGGACAGGGGAGCTGTTTTTT
TRBJ2-1,many,TRBV6-5,-,CASSFQGGNEQFF,TGTGCCAGCAGTTTCCAGGGGGGAAATGAGCAGTTCTTC
TRBJ2-3,-,TRBV5-1,-,CASSLAGLHTDTQYF,TGCGCCAGCAGCTTGGCAGGACTGCACACAGATACGCAGTATTTT
TRBJ2-2,many,TRBV7-7,-,CASSPQVAGELFF,TGTGCTAGCAGCCCACAGGTTGCCGGGGAGCTGTTTTTT
TRBJ2-1,-,TRBV4-1,-,CASSQAGTDNEQFF,TGCGCCAGCAGCCAAGCCGGGACGGACAATGAGCAGTTCTTC
TRBJ2-7,-,TRBV2,-,CASSDRRLYSYEQYF,TGTGCCAGCAGTGACAGGAGATTATACTCCTACGAGCAGTACTTC
TRBJ2-2,-,TRBV11-2,-,CASSPPGGTGELFF,TGTGCCAGCAGCCCTCCCGGGGGTACCGGGGAGCTGTTTTTT